This TCR beta chain came from a study of neoadjuvant anti-PD-1 for oral cavity cancer. Turning to the study itself: Patients without progression received a fourth nivolumab dose around day 43, then surgical resection on days 50-56. The study, taken as a whole, reports: PBMC Gini-index clonality exceeded responders' in non-responders post-nivolumab.

The time point denotes: after neoadjuvant nivolumab, at surgical resection. Patients had newly diagnosed, untreated stage II-IVA oral cavity squamous cell carcinoma. Patients had HPV-negative, locally advanced oral cavity squamous cell carcinoma. The length of the CDR3 is 14 residues. V lost 4 bases and J 4 bases, leaving 13 bases between the germline ends. In germline, CDR1 is SGHRS, CDR2 YFSETQ. Notes on this clone: Its antigen is unidentified.

The assay was immunoSEQ multiplex PCR, and TCRdb's table has in-frame clones only and misses some. Among approximately 7,800 clones listed, 65% to 80% were seen once. The receptor's source is a person aged 35-80 years with oral cavity squamous cell carcinoma. V and J are TRBV5-1 and TRBJ2-3, with a possible D match to TRBD2 (6 bases). The sample was PBMCs, taken after nivolumab (anti-PD-1) treatment. CDR3 DNA sequence: TGCGCCAGCAGCGTGGGGACTGGGGCAGATACGCAGTATTTT. It specifies CASSVGTGADTQYF. The variable domain in full, with the rest retrieved from reference TRBV5-1 and TRBJ2-3, is KAGVTQTPRYLIKTRGQQVTLSCSPISGHRSVSWYQQTPGQGLQFLFEYFSETQRNKGNFPGRFSGRQFSNSRSEMNVSTLELGDSALYLCASSVGTGADTQYFGPGTRLTVL.